This TCR beta chain stems from a study of OX40 agonist ivuxolimab in advanced cancers. Across the whole study: Under the entry rules, prior anti-PD-1, anti-PD-L1 or anti-CTLA-4 therapy was allowed, and roughly 43% had some. Three patients, one with hepatocellular carcinoma and two with cutaneous melanoma, achieved partial responses.

Assay used: immunoSEQ multiplex PCR; TCRdb lists only in-frame clones, some missing. The data show roughly 39,000 clones, 70% to 90% seen once. Concerning this clone itself: Its antigen remains unknown.

This CDR3 has 15 residues. Germline-derived CDR1 and CDR2 are MNHEY and SMNVEV (reference sequence). V was clipped by 9 bases and J by 2 bases, with 17 bases between them. Overall study results and limits: Fewer expanded clones were found on average in CD4+ than in CD8+ T cells.

Sequencing was performed on CD4+ or CD8+ T cells sorted from blood, taken in a trial of the OX40 agonist ivuxolimab. The chain joins TRBV27 to TRBJ2-1; D gene uncertain. This TCR was sampled from an adult with an advanced solid tumor such as melanoma, head and neck, liver or kidney cancer. In nucleotides, the CDR3 is TGTGCCAGTCGACCAGCGAGAAGAACCTACAATGAGCAGTTCTTC. This sequence encodes CASRPARRTYNEQFF.